The text below deals with one T cell receptor (beta chain). Being one base from a much bigger clone, this may be a read error. The data stem from a study of T-cell reconstitution after alpha-beta-depleted transplantation in children. Unique molecular identifiers featured in how the TCRbeta library was prepared. Each CDR3 protein is one row after TCRdb ran MiXCR on the PCR reads. The table includes 200,000 to 250,000 distinct CDR3 sequences, roughly 9.1% detected once. This TCR was recovered from a male patient aged 2-15 years who had a stem cell transplant for acute myeloid leukemia, so the T cells may come from the graft donor. The sample in question was PBMCs, mostly from graft donor cells, obtained 360 days after TCRalphabeta/CD19-depleted stem cell transplant.

For the CDR3, the DNA is TGTGCCAGCAGCGTAGCTGGTAGCAGGGAAGTGGATACGCAGTATTTT. It encodes CASSVAGSREVDTQYF. This chain uses TRBV9 with TRBJ2-3; maybe TRBD1 (5 bases). V was shortened by 0 bases and J by 6 bases, with 17 bases between the two germline ends. Germline CDR1 reads SGDLS; CDR2 reads YYNGEE. This CDR3 comprises 16 residues.